These T cell receptor beta chains were read from a single sample in a study of neoadjuvant anti-PD-1 for oral cavity cancer. Using immunoSEQ multiplex PCR, the repertoire was profiled, and TCRdb retains in-frame clones only, with some absent. The table has thousands of clones, about 70% seen once. The sample here was PBMCs, taken before nivolumab (anti-PD-1) treatment. Receptors originate from a person aged 35-79 years with oral cavity squamous cell carcinoma. Each CDR3 is given with its conserved first and last residue. The order of the fields is clone size, J gene, V gene, CDR3 length, D gene, CDR3 DNA, CDR3 protein. The D gene is left open where the match is weak. Clone size, where shown, is once, few, many, or a class for clones that have expanded.

size: -; J: TRBJ1-6; V: TRBV18; length: 15; D: -; DNA: TGTGCCAGCTCACCCCAGAGGAGGGGGGATTCACCCCTCCACTTT; CDR3: CASSPQRRGDSPLHF
size: -; J: TRBJ1-2; V: TRBV5-4; length: 13; D: -; DNA: TGTGCCAGCAGCTTAGTGGGGCCTGAGGGCTACACCTTC; CDR3: CASSLVGPEGYTF
size: -; J: TRBJ2-1; V: TRBV6-6; length: 14; D: TRBD1; DNA: TGTGCCACCACGCCGGGACAGGGCACGAATGAGCAGTTCTTC; CDR3: CATTPGQGTNEQFF
size: few; J: TRBJ1-1; V: TRBV5-6; length: 12; D: -; DNA: TGTGCCAGCAGCCAGACAGTTTCGGGAGCTTTCTTT; CDR3: CASSQTVSGAFF
size: -; J: TRBJ1-3; V: TRBV2; length: 16; D: TRBD1; DNA: TGTGCCAGCAGTGAAGGGACAGGAAACTCTGGAAACACCATATATTTT; CDR3: CASSEGTGNSGNTIYF
size: -; J: TRBJ1-2; V: TRBV19; length: 13; D: TRBD1; DNA: TGTGCCAGTAAGGGGGCAGCTTGGTATGGCTACACCTTC; CDR3: CASKGAAWYGYTF
size: -; J: TRBJ2-7; V: TRBV5-1; length: 14; D: -; DNA: TGCGCCAGCAGCTTGGGGGCGTCACAGAACGAGCAGTACTTC; CDR3: CASSLGASQNEQYF
size: -; J: TRBJ1-1; V: TRBV4-1; length: 18; D: -; DNA: TGCGCCAGCAGCCAAGATCCGACTTTTCGGGGGCAAAACACTGAAGCTTTCTTT; CDR3: CASSQDPTFRGQNTEAFF
size: -; J: TRBJ1-2; V: TRBV28; length: 14; D: -; DNA: TGTGCCAGCAGTCCCCCCAGAATCACAACTGGCTACACCTTC; CDR3: CASSPPRITTGYTF
size: few; J: TRBJ1-2; V: TRBV7-9; length: 15; D: -; DNA: TGTGCCAGCAGCTTAGCGTTTTCCAGCCCCTATGGCTACACCTTC; CDR3: CASSLAFSSPYGYTF
size: -; J: TRBJ2-3; V: TRBV7-6; length: 16; D: TRBD2; DNA: TGTGCCAGCAGCTCAGAGCGGGGGGGCCTCTCAGATACGCAGTATTTT; CDR3: CASSSERGGLSDTQYF
size: -; J: TRBJ1-6; V: TRBV7-2; length: 17; D: -; DNA: TGTGCCAGCAGCTCTGAGGGACGTTCAATTTATAATTCACCCCTCCACTTT; CDR3: CASSSEGRSIYNSPLHF
size: once; J: TRBJ2-6; V: TRBV2; length: 15; D: TRBD1; DNA: TGTGCCAGCAGTGGACAGGGATCTGGGGCCAACGTCCTGACTTTC; CDR3: CASSGQGSGANVLTF
size: -; J: TRBJ1-5; V: TRBV5-5; length: 15; D: -; DNA: TGTGCCAGCAGCTTGACAGATGGGTACAATCAGCCCCAGCATTTT; CDR3: CASSLTDGYNQPQHF
size: -; J: TRBJ2-3; V: TRBV28; length: 15; D: -; DNA: TGTGCCAGCAGCCCAGGGGGGGCTGGCACAGATACGCAGTATTTT; CDR3: CASSPGGAGTDTQYF
size: few; J: TRBJ1-5; V: TRBV27; length: 17; D: -; DNA: TGTGCCAGCAGTCCCTCACCCCGGCGGGCCAGCAATCAGCCCCAGCATTTT; CDR3: CASSPSPRRASNQPQHF
size: -; J: TRBJ2-5; V: TRBV7-2; length: 16; D: -; DNA: TGTGCCAGCAGCTTACCGCACAGACACGTCCAAGAGACCCAGTACTTC; CDR3: CASSLPHRHVQETQYF
size: -; J: TRBJ2-3; V: TRBV2; length: 15; D: TRBD1; DNA: TGTGCCAGCAGTGCGACAGGGGCTAGCACAGATACGCAGTATTTT; CDR3: CASSATGASTDTQYF
size: -; J: TRBJ2-3; V: TRBV5-1; length: 12; D: -; DNA: TGCGCCAGCAGGCGCACAGGGGATACGCAGTATTTT; CDR3: CASRRTGDTQYF
size: -; J: TRBJ2-7; V: TRBV28; length: 16; D: TRBD2; DNA: TGTGCCAGCAGTTTACTTCAGACTAGCGGGGACTACGAGCAGTACTTC; CDR3: CASSLLQTSGDYEQYF
size: large; J: TRBJ2-4; V: TRBV9; length: 16; D: -; DNA: TGTGCCAGCAGCGTAGAGGGGGGAGTAGCCAAAAACATTCAGTACTTC; CDR3: CASSVEGGVAKNIQYF
size: -; J: TRBJ1-4; V: TRBV19; length: 15; D: -; DNA: TGTGCCAGCGGGGGGGTCGACGGTATTAATGAAAAACTGTTTTTT; CDR3: CASGGVDGINEKLFF
size: -; J: TRBJ2-1; V: TRBV11-3; length: 15; D: TRBD1; DNA: TGTGCCAGCAGCTTGGGGGGGACAGGGGTCAATGAGCAGTTCTTC; CDR3: CASSLGGTGVNEQFF
size: -; J: TRBJ2-7; V: TRBV5-1; length: 15; D: -; DNA: TGCGCCAGCAGCTTGGGTGCCGCACAATCCTACGAGCAGTACTTC; CDR3: CASSLGAAQSYEQYF
size: -; J: TRBJ2-6; V: TRBV2; length: 16; D: -; DNA: TGTGCCAGCAGCGCGCCGGGCCGGGGCCGAGCCAACGTCCTGACTTTC; CDR3: CASSAPGRGRANVLTF
size: -; J: TRBJ2-5; V: TRBV7-2; length: 13; D: -; DNA: TGTGCCAGCAGCCAAAGAGGAGTGGCGACCCAGTACTTC; CDR3: CASSQRGVATQYF
size: -; J: TRBJ1-5; V: TRBV6-5; length: 14; D: -; DNA: TGTGCCAGCTCCCCCCCGCGCAGCAATCAGCCCCAGCATTTT; CDR3: CASSPPRSNQPQHF
size: once; J: TRBJ2-5; V: TRBV5-1; length: 15; D: TRBD1; DNA: TGCGCCAGCAGCCGTGGAGCAGGGGGCATAGAGACCCAGTACTTC; CDR3: CASSRGAGGIETQYF
size: -; J: TRBJ1-2; V: TRBV5-8; length: 14; D: -; DNA: TGTGCCAGCAGCTTGGAAGGGGTTTCCAATGGCTACACCTTC; CDR3: CASSLEGVSNGYTF
size: -; J: TRBJ2-2; V: TRBV9; length: 16; D: TRBD2; DNA: TGTGCCAGCAGCCCCGGACTAGCGGCGAACACCGGGGAGCTGTTTTTT; CDR3: CASSPGLAANTGELFF
size: -; J: TRBJ2-5; V: TRBV11-2; length: 10; D: -; DNA: TGTGCCAGCAGCTTGGAGACCCAGTACTTC; CDR3: CASSLETQYF
size: -; J: TRBJ2-7; V: TRBV5-1; length: 17; D: TRBD1; DNA: TGCGCCAGCAGCTTGGCGCAGACAGGGGGCCGGACCTACGAGCAGTACTTC; CDR3: CASSLAQTGGRTYEQYF
size: -; J: TRBJ2-7; V: TRBV11-2; length: 17; D: TRBD1; DNA: TGTGCCAGCAGCCGCCTGGGACAGGCCTTAGGCTCCTACGAGCAGTACTTC; CDR3: CASSRLGQALGSYEQYF
size: -; J: TRBJ1-1; V: TRBV19; length: 13; D: -; DNA: TGTGCCAGTAGTATCGAGTTTAGCACTGAAGCTTTCTTT; CDR3: CASSIEFSTEAFF
size: -; J: TRBJ1-4; V: TRBV4-2; length: 15; D: -; DNA: TGTGCCAGCAGCCAAGATAGGGGTCCTAATGAAAAACTGTTTTTT; CDR3: CASSQDRGPNEKLFF
size: -; J: TRBJ1-1; V: TRBV6-8; length: 12; D: -; DNA: TGTGCCAGCAGTGAGGATGGACCTGAAGCTTTCTTT; CDR3: CASSEDGPEAFF
size: large; J: TRBJ2-1; V: TRBV4-3; length: 16; D: -; DNA: TGCGCCAGCAGCCAGTCCTCAGCGGGCGGCTACAATGAGCAGTTCTTC; CDR3: CASSQSSAGGYNEQFF
size: -; J: TRBJ1-4; V: TRBV5-1; length: 16; D: TRBD1; DNA: TGCGCCAGCAGCCCCCTTACCGGGACAGGAGGCGAAAAACTGTTTTTT; CDR3: CASSPLTGTGGEKLFF
size: -; J: TRBJ1-4; V: TRBV4-1; length: 16; D: -; DNA: TGCGCCAGCAGCAGTCACCCCGGATCTAGTCAAGAAAAACTGTTTTTT; CDR3: CASSSHPGSSQEKLFF
size: -; J: TRBJ2-7; V: TRBV5-1; length: 14; D: -; DNA: TGCGCCAGCAGCGCTGACCTTGCTACCTACGAGCAGTACTTC; CDR3: CASSADLATYEQYF
size: -; J: TRBJ2-3; V: TRBV7-2; length: 14; D: -; DNA: TGTGCCAGCAGCTTAGTACAAAACACAGATACGCAGTATTTT; CDR3: CASSLVQNTDTQYF
size: -; J: TRBJ2-2; V: TRBV19; length: 17; D: -; DNA: TGTGCCAGTAGTTCCCGCCCCGGGCAGGGGCCCACCGGGGAGCTGTTTTTT; CDR3: CASSSRPGQGPTGELFF
size: few; J: TRBJ1-3; V: TRBV5-4; length: 18; D: TRBD1; DNA: TGTGCCAGCAGCAGGCCGCCCGGGGGACAGACCTCTGGAAACACCATATATTTT; CDR3: CASSRPPGGQTSGNTIYF
size: -; J: TRBJ1-4; V: TRBV10-1; length: 18; D: TRBD1; DNA: TGCGCCAGCAGTGAATTAGGGGCAGGGGGCTTATCTAATGAAAAACTGTTTTTT; CDR3: CASSELGAGGLSNEKLFF
size: -; J: TRBJ2-3; V: TRBV6-4; length: 14; D: TRBD2; DNA: TGTGCCAGCAGTGAGCGGGGGGGCACAGATACGCAGTATTTT; CDR3: CASSERGGTDTQYF
size: -; J: TRBJ1-5; V: TRBV19; length: 16; D: TRBD1; DNA: TGTGCCAGTAGTACTGGGACAGGGACAAGCAATCAGCCCCAGCATTTT; CDR3: CASSTGTGTSNQPQHF
size: -; J: TRBJ1-1; V: TRBV7-3; length: 14; D: -; DNA: TGTGCCAGCAGCTTAACGAATCGCCGTGCTGAAGCTTTCTTT; CDR3: CASSLTNRRAEAFF
size: -; J: TRBJ2-2; V: TRBV2; length: 10; D: -; DNA: TGTGCCAGCAGTGAGAAGGAGCTGTTTTTT; CDR3: CASSEKELFF
size: -; J: TRBJ1-5; V: TRBV2; length: 14; D: -; DNA: TGTGCCAGCAGGGCTGGGGACATTTCTTCGCCCCAGCATTTT; CDR3: CASRAGDISSPQHF
size: -; J: TRBJ2-2; V: TRBV9; length: 13; D: -; DNA: TGTGCCAGCAGCGTCCTAGGAACCGGGGAGCTGTTTTTT; CDR3: CASSVLGTGELFF
size: -; J: TRBJ2-1; V: TRBV10-3; length: 16; D: TRBD2; DNA: TGTGCCATCAGTGAGGGTCGGGCGGGGGTAGACAATGAGCAGTTCTTC; CDR3: CAISEGRAGVDNEQFF
size: few; J: TRBJ1-2; V: TRBV6-5; length: 13; D: -; DNA: TGTGCCAGCAGTGAGGGGGGTTATAGGGGCTACACCTTC; CDR3: CASSEGGYRGYTF
size: -; J: TRBJ2-3; V: TRBV5-5; length: 16; D: -; DNA: TGTGCCAGCAGCTTGGCATGGGGTAGCGGTACAGATACGCAGTATTTT; CDR3: CASSLAWGSGTDTQYF
size: -; J: TRBJ1-6; V: TRBV7-9; length: 16; D: TRBD1; DNA: TGTGCCAGCAGCGTACAGGGGGCGCTTGGTAATTCACCCCTCCACTTT; CDR3: CASSVQGALGNSPLHF
size: -; J: TRBJ2-6; V: TRBV6-5; length: 13; D: -; DNA: TGTGCCAGCAGTCCCCCTGGGGCCAACGTCCTGACTTTC; CDR3: CASSPPGANVLTF
size: few; J: TRBJ1-5; V: TRBV2; length: 14; D: -; DNA: TGTGCCAGCAGAGCGGACCTGGGCAATCAGCCCCAGCATTTT; CDR3: CASRADLGNQPQHF
size: -; J: TRBJ2-1; V: TRBV7-7; length: 14; D: -; DNA: TGTGCCAGCAGCCCCCATGAACTCTACAATGAGCAGTTCTTC; CDR3: CASSPHELYNEQFF
size: -; J: TRBJ1-1; V: TRBV5-1; length: 15; D: TRBD1; DNA: TGCGCCAGCAGCTGGGGGGACAGGGCGAACACTGAAGCTTTCTTT; CDR3: CASSWGDRANTEAFF